This TCR beta chain was identified in a study of blood T cell repertoires in COVID-19. CDR1 and CDR2 (germline): SNHLY, FYNNEI. The ends lost 5 bases at V and 3 bases at J; junction bases unmatched: 6. This CDR3 contains 15 residues. Per the study methods: Quantification of nucleated cells was approximated via reference gene primer amplification. Libraries were prepared by immunoSEQ multiplex PCR; TCRdb keeps only in-frame clonotypes and omits some of them. V and J calls and clone size are given by that table; D and trimming were obtained from the DNA. The table includes fewer than 250,000 clones, 86% detected once.

The source material was peripheral blood. The V gene is TRBV2, the J gene TRBJ1-5, with TRBD1 matching 8 bases. The origin of this receptor is a man aged 50 or older with COVID-19, enrolled during active disease. The CDR3 is CASSPGQGNNQPQHF. DNA for the CDR3: TGTGCCAGCAGTCCTGGACAGGGAAACAATCAGCCCCAGCATTTT.